The rows below give T cell receptor beta chains drawn from one sample of a study of shared clonotypes between healthy human individuals. Sequenced by immunoSEQ multiplex PCR; TCRdb stores in-frame clones only, minus some. The sample records a few million clones, over 85% being singletons. Sequencing was done on a sample of naive CD4+ T cells from PBMCs. These TCRs come from a young man in good health. Some clones in this sample may be carry-over from other donors' samples. CDR3s include the opening cysteine and the closing phenylalanine or tryptophan. D genes are given only for firm matches. The size of a clone is reported for some rows only, either as once, few or many, or as a class for expanded clones.

D	size	V	length	J	CDR3	DNA
TRBD2	NA	TRBV4-2	16	TRBJ2-2	CASSQDMTSSLGELFF	TGTGCCAGCAGCCAAGATATGACTAGCTCGTTAGGGGAGCTGTTTTTT
NA	few	TRBV5-4	15	TRBJ1-1	CASSLAVRPNTEAFF	TGTGCCAGCAGCTTGGCAGTCAGGCCGAACACTGAAGCTTTCTTT
TRBD1	NA	TRBV25-1	14	TRBJ1-1	CASSEGDREPYTFF	TGTGCCAGCAGTGAAGGGGACAGGGAACCTTACACGTTCTTT
NA	NA	TRBV9	12	TRBJ2-3	CASSVEVGAQYF	TGTGCCAGCAGCGTAGAAGTAGGGGCGCAGTATTTT
NA	NA	TRBV5-1	14	TRBJ1-1	CASSSGGGPTEAFF	TGCGCCAGCAGCTCTGGGGGGGGCCCCACTGAAGCTTTCTTT
NA	NA	TRBV7-2	14	TRBJ2-7	CASSFAGGGHEQYF	TGTGCCAGCAGCTTCGCAGGGGGGGGGCACGAGCAGTACTTC
TRBD1	NA	TRBV27	14	TRBJ1-1	CASFRDRKSTEAFF	TGTGCCAGCTTTAGGGACAGGAAAAGCACTGAAGCTTTCTTT
NA	NA	TRBV11-3	15	TRBJ2-3	CASSLGQAITDTQYF	TGTGCCAGCAGCTTGGGGCAGGCAATAACCGATACGCAGTATTTT
NA	NA	TRBV28	14	TRBJ2-5	CASSLTDNQETQYF	TGTGCCAGCAGTTTAACTGACAACCAAGAGACCCAGTACTTC
NA	NA	TRBV19	17	TRBJ2-1	CASSTPPAYPRGGEQFF	TGTGCCAGTAGCACCCCCCCGGCCTACCCGCGGGGTGGTGAGCAGTTCTTC
NA	NA	TRBV25-1	15	TRBJ2-3	CASSDSRRLTDTQYF	TGTGCCAGCAGTGATTCCAGAAGACTCACAGATACGCAGTATTTT
TRBD2	NA	TRBV7-6	14	TRBJ2-7	CASSPRRGADEQYF	TGTGCCAGCAGCCCCCGGCGGGGGGCGGACGAGCAGTACTTC
NA	once	TRBV7-3	17	TRBJ2-2	CASSLLGVADNTGELFF	TGTGCCAGCAGCTTATTAGGGGTAGCGGATAACACCGGGGAGCTGTTTTTT
NA	NA	TRBV7-2	13	TRBJ2-5	CASSYRPGETQYF	TGTGCCAGCAGCTATAGACCCGGGGAGACCCAGTACTTC
NA	NA	TRBV9	15	TRBJ1-5	CASSLGGVGNQPQHF	TGTGCCAGCAGCCTTGGTGGGGTTGGCAATCAGCCCCAGCATTTT
NA	NA	TRBV10-1	15	TRBJ2-2	CASSAERLNTGELFF	TGCGCCAGCAGTGCGGAGAGGCTGAACACCGGGGAGCTGTTTTTT
NA	NA	TRBV11-3	14	TRBJ2-7	CASSLGGRDYEQYF	TGTGCCAGCAGCTTAGGGGGCAGAGACTACGAGCAGTACTTC
NA	NA	TRBV23-1	16	TRBJ2-7	CASSQPRVGFGDEQYF	TGCGCCAGCAGTCAGCCCCGGGTGGGTTTTGGGGACGAGCAGTACTTC
NA	NA	TRBV4-3	13	TRBJ2-1	CASSPLVYNEQFF	TGCGCCAGCAGCCCGCTCGTATACAATGAGCAGTTCTTC
TRBD2	NA	TRBV7-6	16	TRBJ2-3	CASSPLGGGSTDTQYF	TGTGCCAGCAGCCCCCTAGGCGGGGGTAGCACAGATACGCAGTATTTT
TRBD2	NA	TRBV6-5	15	TRBJ2-7	CASSGTSGSSYEQYF	TGTGCCAGCAGTGGGACTAGCGGATCCTCCTACGAGCAGTACTTC
TRBD1	NA	TRBV6-6	15	TRBJ1-1	CASTWEGGRNTEAFF	TGTGCCAGCACCTGGGAAGGGGGCAGGAACACTGAAGCTTTCTTT
NA	NA	TRBV5-6	13	TRBJ2-7	CASSLLGKDEQYF	TGTGCCAGCAGCTTGCTTGGGAAGGACGAGCAGTACTTC